These T cell receptor beta chains were read from a single sample in a study of cytomegalovirus exposure and HLA in healthy donors. TCRdb keeps only in-frame clones here, not all; method: immunoSEQ multiplex PCR. The sample lists 150,000 to 200,000 clones; about four fifths were seen once. Sequenced material: PBMCs. Source of these receptors: a female donor in good health and CMV-seronegative. Each CDR3 is given with its conserved first and last residue. D genes are given only for firm matches. Clone size, where shown, is once, few, many, or a class for clones that have expanded.

CDR3 length	D gene	J gene	clone size	V gene	CDR3 protein	CDR3 DNA
15	TRBD1	TRBJ1-3	.	TRBV7-2	CASLQGPYSGNTIYF	TGTGCCAGCCTACAGGGGCCCTACTCTGGAAACACCATATATTTT
16	.	TRBJ1-5	few	TRBV28	CASSFATGDSNQPQHF	TGTGCCAGCAGTTTCGCGACAGGTGATAGCAATCAGCCCCAGCATTTT
16	TRBD1	TRBJ2-1	.	TRBV7-8	CASSLKQGSTYNEQFF	TGTGCCAGCAGCTTGAAACAGGGGAGTACTTACAATGAGCAGTTCTTC
17	.	TRBJ2-7	.	TRBV7-9	CASSLDRPGTGTYEQYF	TGTGCCAGCAGCTTAGATAGGCCCGGGACTGGAACCTACGAGCAGTACTTC
14	TRBD2	TRBJ2-5	.	TRBV9	CASSEAGAQETQYF	TGTGCCAGCAGCGAAGCGGGGGCTCAAGAGACCCAGTACTTC
16	TRBD2	TRBJ2-2	.	TRBV2	CASISGLAGGIGELFF	TGTGCCAGCATTTCAGGACTAGCGGGAGGAATCGGGGAGCTGTTTTTT
16	.	TRBJ2-1	.	TRBV27	CASSLLAGQFYNEQFF	TGTGCCAGCAGTTTACTCGCGGGACAGTTCTACAATGAGCAGTTCTTC
14	TRBD1	TRBJ2-7	.	TRBV2	CASGSGQVIDEQYF	TGTGCCAGCGGATCGGGACAGGTGATTGACGAGCAGTACTTC
15	TRBD1	TRBJ2-1	.	TRBV19	CASTSSGGWLYEQFF	TGTGCCAGTACCAGCTCAGGGGGTTGGCTGTATGAGCAGTTCTTC
14	TRBD1	TRBJ2-7	.	TRBV11-2	CASSGGTGVYEQYF	TGTGCCAGCAGCGGGGGGACAGGGGTATACGAGCAGTACTTC
16	.	TRBJ2-1	.	TRBV5-6	CASSPPGQGTYNEQFF	TGTGCCAGCAGCCCACCGGGACAAGGGACCTACAATGAGCAGTTCTTC
13	.	TRBJ2-1	.	TRBV9	CASSVATTGLRFF	TGTGCCAGCAGCGTAGCTACGACAGGATTACGGTTCTTC
17	TRBD1	TRBJ1-1	.	TRBV5-1	CASSPTGARSLGTEAFF	TGCGCCAGCAGCCCTACAGGGGCCAGGAGCCTGGGCACTGAAGCTTTCTTT
16	.	TRBJ2-2	.	TRBV15	CATSRDQGSNTGELFF	TGTGCCACCAGCAGAGACCAGGGTTCGAACACCGGGGAGCTGTTTTTT
16	TRBD2	TRBJ2-7	.	TRBV5-6	CASSFGLAGGSYEQYF	TGTGCCAGCAGCTTCGGACTAGCGGGGGGATCCTACGAGCAGTACTTC
15	.	TRBJ2-3	.	TRBV18	CASSPLGSDTDTQYF	TGTGCCAGCTCACCCCTCGGTTCTGACACAGATACGCAGTATTTT
19	TRBD1	TRBJ2-2	.	TRBV7-9	CASSFPSAGGVYVTGELFF	TGTGCCAGCAGCTTCCCATCTGCAGGGGGCGTTTACGTAACCGGGGAGCTGTTTTTT
16	TRBD1	TRBJ1-4	.	TRBV7-9	CASSLDAGTGYEKLFF	TGTGCCAGCAGCTTAGATGCCGGGACAGGGTATGAAAAACTGTTTTTT
14	.	TRBJ2-5	.	TRBV5-4	CASSPTGKAETQYF	TGTGCCAGCAGCCCTACAGGGAAGGCAGAGACCCAGTACTTC
13	.	TRBJ1-1	few	TRBV5-5	CASSLGQYTEAFF	TGTGCCAGCAGCTTGGGACAGTACACTGAAGCTTTCTTT
13	TRBD1	TRBJ2-1	.	TRBV19	CASSVGQGNEQFF	TGTGCCAGTAGTGTCGGACAGGGGAATGAGCAGTTCTTC
16	.	TRBJ1-1	.	TRBV5-1	CASSLDGHTANTEAFF	TGCGCCAGCAGCTTGGATGGGCACACAGCGAACACTGAAGCTTTCTTT
12	.	TRBJ1-6	.	TRBV6-5	CASSYSGGPLHF	TGTGCCAGCAGTTATTCCGGGGGACCCCTCCACTTT
14	.	TRBJ1-1	.	TRBV18	CASGRNSGEAEAFF	TGTGCCAGCGGGAGGAACTCCGGGGAGGCTGAAGCTTTCTTT
15	.	TRBJ2-7	.	TRBV10-1	CASRIQGCLAYEQYF	TGCGCCAGCAGGATACAGGGTTGCCTAGCCTACGAGCAGTACTTC
13	TRBD2	TRBJ2-3	.	TRBV5-6	CASSYERTSGRYF	TGTGCCAGCAGCTATGAAAGGACTAGCGGGAGATATTTT
14	TRBD1	TRBJ1-3	.	TRBV2	CASSEDRVGNTIYF	TGTGCCAGCAGTGAGGACAGGGTCGGTAACACCATATATTTT
14	.	TRBJ2-7	.	TRBV5-4	CASSLDSSSYEQYF	TGTGCCAGCAGCTTGGACAGCTCATCCTACGAGCAGTACTTC
17	.	TRBJ1-3	.	TRBV18	CASSPDPRGSSGNTIYF	TGTGCCAGCTCACCAGACCCACGCGGGAGCTCTGGAAACACCATATATTTT
12	.	TRBJ1-1	.	TRBV2	CASREQGTEAFF	TGTGCCAGCAGGGAACAGGGAACTGAAGCTTTCTTT
14	TRBD1	TRBJ1-6	.	TRBV5-4	CASSLNRGDSPLHF	TGTGCCAGCAGCTTGAACAGGGGTGATTCACCCCTCCACTTT
14	.	TRBJ2-7	.	TRBV7-9	CASMGPLTPYEQYF	TGTGCCAGCATGGGGCCATTGACCCCCTACGAGCAGTACTTC
13	.	TRBJ2-7	.	TRBV6-6	CASSPKGVYEQYF	TGTGCCAGCAGTCCAAAGGGGGTCTACGAGCAGTACTTC
15	.	TRBJ2-1	few	TRBV21-1	CASSEDRESYNEQFF	TGTGCCAGCAGCGAGGACAGGGAGTCCTACAATGAGCAGTTCTTC